This T cell receptor (beta chain) was found in a study of OX40 agonist ivuxolimab in advanced cancers. Study details: Patients were roughly 87% male with ages about 23 to 80, mean about 60. Study outcomes and limitations: Relative to CD4+, CD8+ T cells held more expanded clones on average.

Worth noting for this clone: Its specificity is not known.

Autoimmune disease history or systemic immunosuppression led to patients being barred. CDR1 and CDR2 from the germline V gene are GTSNPN and SVGIG (reference sequence). There are 15 residues in the CDR3. V was trimmed by 0 bases and J by 0 bases, leaving 11 bases between them. Data came from immunoSEQ multiplex PCR; TCRdb stores just in-frame clones and leaves some out. The profile covers tens of thousands of clones, with 85% to 90% appearing a single time and about 4.5% taken by the ten largest. The chain uses TRBV30 and TRBJ1-1; the D is unclear. This receptor was taken from an adult with an advanced solid tumor such as melanoma, head and neck, liver or kidney cancer. This specimen consisted of CD4+ or CD8+ T cells sorted from blood, obtained in a trial of the OX40 agonist ivuxolimab. The CDR3 bases are TGTGCCTGGAGTGTCGCAAGGCTCATGAACACTGAAGCTTTCTTT. This sequence encodes CAWSVARLMNTEAFF.